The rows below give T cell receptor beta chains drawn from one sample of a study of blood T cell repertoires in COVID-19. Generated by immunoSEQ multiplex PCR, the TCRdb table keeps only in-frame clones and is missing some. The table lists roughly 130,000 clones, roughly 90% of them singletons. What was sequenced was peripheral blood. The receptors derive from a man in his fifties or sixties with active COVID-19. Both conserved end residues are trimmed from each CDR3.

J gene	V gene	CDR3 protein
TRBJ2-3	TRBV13	ASSSKREGTDTQY
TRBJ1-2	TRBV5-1	ASSSPEGPYGYT
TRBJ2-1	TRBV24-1	ATSDPSGSEYNEQF
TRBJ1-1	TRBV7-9	ASSPTEMNTEAF
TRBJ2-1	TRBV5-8	ASSLEWSDNEQF
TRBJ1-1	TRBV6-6	ASTGFYTEAF
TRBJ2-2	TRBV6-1	ASSVRTSGNTGELF
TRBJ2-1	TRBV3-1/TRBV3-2	ASSQATSGRYEQF
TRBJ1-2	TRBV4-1	ASSQLGGSDYGYT
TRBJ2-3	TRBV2	ASRPREREGRGTDTQY
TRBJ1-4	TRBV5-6	ASSSGLRAEKLF
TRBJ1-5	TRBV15	ATSIQSNQPQH
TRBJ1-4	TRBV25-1	ASSEYGTGKGEKLF
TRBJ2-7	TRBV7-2	ASSRNTLAGVEQY
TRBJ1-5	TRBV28	ASSQGQHQPQH
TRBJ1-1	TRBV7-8	ASRITEGTEAF
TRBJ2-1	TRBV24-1	ATSGPRDFYNEQF
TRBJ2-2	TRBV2	ASRKDRPNTGELF
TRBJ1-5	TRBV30	ACQGAQLNQPQH
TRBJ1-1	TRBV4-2	ASSQDNQRNTEAF
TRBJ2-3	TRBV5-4	ASSLVTGGTDTQY
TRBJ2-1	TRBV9	ASSHDLAGGGEQF
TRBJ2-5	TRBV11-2	ASSLLAGGNKETQY
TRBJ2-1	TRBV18	ASSEAGLAGGYEQF
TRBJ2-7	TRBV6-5	ASSPIAFSYEQY
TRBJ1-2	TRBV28	ASSLSSGNGYT
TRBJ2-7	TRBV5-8	ASSLSWMSSRVYEQY
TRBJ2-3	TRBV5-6	ASSLARGARRTDTQY
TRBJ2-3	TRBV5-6	ASSLLVAGATDTQY
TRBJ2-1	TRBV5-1	ASKTGITSGEYNEQF
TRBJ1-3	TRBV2	ASSFGQASSGNTIY
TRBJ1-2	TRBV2	ASINSLGDGYT
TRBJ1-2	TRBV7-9	ASSLRGEGGYT
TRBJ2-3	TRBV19	ASSIAGRRTDTQY
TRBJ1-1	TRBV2	ASSVDIMNTEAF
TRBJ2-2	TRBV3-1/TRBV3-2	ASSHAGELF
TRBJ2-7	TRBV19	ASSMAGVYEQY
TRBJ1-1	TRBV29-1	SFKDRGPFTEAF
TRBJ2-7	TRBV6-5	ASSPISSYEQY
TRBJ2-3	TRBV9	ASSAGTLSTDTQY
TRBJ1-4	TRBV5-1	ASSLGTGTTNEKLF
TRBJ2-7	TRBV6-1	ASSEGTSGSYEQY
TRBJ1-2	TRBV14	ASSPPGLRGYGYT
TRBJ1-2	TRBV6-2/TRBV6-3	ASSYSQGSIYGYT
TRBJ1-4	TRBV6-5	ASNTRDFGNEKLF
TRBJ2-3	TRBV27	ASSYRNRDTQY
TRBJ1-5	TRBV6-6	ASSPTGEGGNQPQH
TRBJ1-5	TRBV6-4	ASSETENQPQH
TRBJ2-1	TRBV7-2	ASSQASGDYNEQF
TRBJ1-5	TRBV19	ASSSGQSNQPQH
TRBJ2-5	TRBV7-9	ASSPRDKVAQY
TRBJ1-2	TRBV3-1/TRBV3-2	ASSPLTGPYGYT
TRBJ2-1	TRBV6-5	ASMEPGLANEQF
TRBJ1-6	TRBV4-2	ASSQEGDNSPLH
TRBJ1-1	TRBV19	ASREQGATEAF
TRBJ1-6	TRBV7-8	ASTTARTGDRNSPLH
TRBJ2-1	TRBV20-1	SASAASSYNEQF
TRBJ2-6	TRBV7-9	ASSHRDSGANVLT
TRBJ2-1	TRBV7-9	ASSLMLRGNEQF
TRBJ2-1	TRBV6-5	ASSSPGSTYNEQF